A single sample gave rise to the 28 T cell receptor beta chains below, sequenced in a study of shared clonotypes between healthy human individuals. Sequencing used immunoSEQ multiplex PCR; TCRdb keeps in-frame clones, though not all of them. The data show 2.5 million or so clones, roughly nine tenths seen once. The specimen sequenced was naive CD4+ T cells sorted from blood. Subset specified: CD45RA+ positively selected. All receptors come from a man younger than 35 in good health.

The chain links TRBV21-1 to TRBJ1-6; TRBD1, as called in the table, went unchecked against the DNA. TRBV21-1 is a documented pseudogene. The CDR3 is 15 residues long. CDR3 sequence reads: CASSPCRQSYSPLHF. DNA of the CDR3: TGTGCCAGCAGCCCATGCCGACAGAGCTATTCACCCCTCCACTTT.

The chain joins TRBV27 to TRBJ1-6, with D perhaps TRBD1 (5 bases). The length of the CDR3 is 17 residues. V lost 1 base and J lost 1, with 11 bases in between. The germline CDR1 and CDR2 sequences are MNHEY and SMNVEV (reference sequence). The CDR3 bases are TGTGCCAGCAGTTTATTCGGGGGAGAGTCCTATAATTCACCCCTCCACTTT. Protein sequence: CASSLFGGESYNSPLHF.

This chain uses TRBV10-3 with TRBJ1-2; D may be TRBD1 (5 bases). Deletions cut 8 bases from V and 4 bases from J, with 14 bases between. Germline lookup yields CDR1 ENHRY and CDR2 SYGVKD. The CDR3 consists of 13 residues. Here the CDR3 DNA reads TGTGCCATCGGGCAGTGGGGCTCCTATGGCTACACCTTC. Amino acid sequence: CAIGQWGSYGYTF.

In DNA, the CDR3 is TGTGCCAGCAGCTCAAGGGACGGGAGGGAGACCCAGTACTTC. Its protein product is CASSSRDGRETQYF. This chain links TRBV5-4 with TRBJ2-5; 7 bases align to TRBD2. This CDR3 comprises 14 residues. The germline V gene has CDR1 SGHNT and CDR2 YYREEE (reference sequence). V gave up 3 bases and J gave up 5 bases; unmatched junction bases: 7.

The V gene is TRBV6-5, the J gene TRBJ1-2; weak D call: TRBD1 (5 bases). Trimming shortened V by 2 bases and J by 4 bases, and 11 bases separated the two germline ends. Germline V lookup: CDR1 MNHEY, CDR2 SVGAGI. The CDR3 is 14 amino acids. Written as DNA, the CDR3 is TGTGCCAGCAGTTACGGACAAACTACCTATGGCTACACCTTC. This gives the protein CASSYGQTTYGYTF.

The genes are TRBV6-1 and TRBJ1-2, with D unclear. The CDR3 spans 14 residues. Trimming shortened V by 4 bases and J by 4 bases, and 13 bases separated the two germline ends. Germline CDR1 is MNHNS and CDR2 is SASEGT. CDR3 in amino acids: CASSGKGNLYGYTF. The DNA for the CDR3 is TGTGCCAGCAGTGGGAAGGGAAACCTCTATGGCTACACCTTC.

This chain uses TRBV14 with TRBJ2-4; no clear D gene. The CDR3 length is 17 residues. Germline CDR1 is SGHDN and CDR2 is FVKESK. V lost 2 bases, J lost 1 base, and 15 bases lay in between. In DNA form, the CDR3 reads TGTGCCAGCAGCCAAATTTCCGCGCAGAACGCCAAAAACATTCAGTACTTC. Residues: CASSQISAQNAKNIQYF.

In nucleotides, the CDR3 is TGTGCCAGCCTGCGGGCCCACGTGAGCAATCAGCCCCAGCATTTT. Its protein is CASLRAHVSNQPQHF. This chain joins TRBV6-1 and TRBJ1-5; D ambiguous. Trimming pared 8 bases from V and 1 base from J, leaving 15 bases between. The CDR3 totals 15 residues. The germline CDR1 and CDR2 sequences are MNHNS and SASEGT.

The V and J genes are TRBV28 and TRBJ2-5, with D tentatively TRBD1 (5 bases). CDR3 length equals 16 residues. The V and J ends lost 2 bases and 3 bases respectively, with 16 bases between them. Germline V gene data show CDR1 as MDHEN and CDR2 as SYDVKM. CDR3 nucleotides: TGTGCCAGCAGTTTAAACCCCTACAGGAGAGAAGAGACCCAGTACTTC. Its translation is CASSLNPYRREETQYF.

This clone was counted a single time. This chain uses TRBV7-2 with TRBJ1-1; D is unresolved. Trimming removed 5 bases at V and 4 bases at J, with 8 bases between. The length of the CDR3 is 12 residues. Germline V lookup: CDR1 SGHTA, CDR2 FQGNSA. CDR3 sequence reads: CASSGDSTEAFF. In nucleotides, the CDR3 is TGTGCCAGCAGCGGGGATTCCACTGAAGCTTTCTTT. The variable domain in full, with the rest retrieved from reference TRBV7-2 and TRBJ1-1, is GAGVSQSPSNKVTEKGKDVELRCDPISGHTALYWYRQSLGQGLEFLIYFQGNSAPDKSGLPSDRFSAERTGGSVSTLTIQRTQQEDSAVYLCASSGDSTEAFFGQGTRLTVV.

In this sample, this clone turned up once. The chain links TRBV5-3 to TRBJ2-7, with D tentatively TRBD2 (6 bases). TRBV5-3 is an ORF; its function is uncertain. There are 14 residues in the CDR3. The V and J ends lost 4 bases and 0 bases respectively, with 11 bases between them. The CDR3 DNA sequence: TGTGCCAGAAGCCGGGACTTGAGCTCCTACGAGCAGTACTTC. Encoded protein: CARSRDLSSYEQYF.

In its sample, this clone was seen once. The chain combines TRBV6-6 with TRBJ1-6; 7 positions agree with TRBD1. Trimming cost V 7 bases and J 5 bases; bases outside gene matches: 5. The CDR3 contains 14 residues. The V gene's germline CDR1 is MNHNY and CDR2 SVGAGI (reference sequence). The CDR3 DNA reads as TGTGCCAGCATCCCGGGACAGAATAATTCACCCCTCCACTTT. This gives the protein CASIPGQNNSPLHF.

The chain is built from TRBV7-9 and TRBJ2-2, with D possibly being TRBD1 or TRBD2 (5 bases each). This CDR3 contains 16 residues. Trimming pared 5 bases from V and 0 bases from J, leaving 13 bases between. Germline values: CDR1 SEHNR, CDR2 FQNEAQ (reference sequence). The CDR3 protein is CASSSAWGTNTGELFF. As DNA, the CDR3 is TGTGCCAGCAGCAGCGCCTGGGGGACGAACACCGGGGAGCTGTTTTTT.

The chain combines TRBV5-4 with TRBJ2-1; D is tentatively TRBD1 or TRBD2 (5 bases each). V was shortened by 3 bases and J by 1 base, with 8 bases between the two germline ends. Germline-derived CDR1 and CDR2 are SGHNT and YYREEE (reference sequence). The CDR3 runs 14 residues. The CDR3 is CASSWGPSYNEQFF. The CDR3 nucleotides are TGTGCCAGCAGCTGGGGACCTTCCTACAATGAGCAGTTCTTC.

V usage is TRBV10-3 and J usage is TRBJ2-7, with TRBD2 identical over 8 bases. The CDR3 has 21 residues. Germline assignment: CDR1 ENHRY and CDR2 SYGVKD. The V segment lost 2 bases and the J segment 2 bases; nucleotides outside the gene matches: 23. CDR3 in DNA: TGTGCCATCAGTGAGGTGTTAAGCGGGAGAGCTCCGGCGCGTTCGGCCTACGAGCAGTACTTC. This translates into CAISEVLSGRAPARSAYEQYF.

The V gene is TRBV28, the J gene TRBJ1-5, with D possibly TRBD1 on 6 matching bases. Trimming cost V 6 bases and J 5 bases, with 14 bases left between them. The germline gives CDR1 MDHEN, CDR2 SYDVKM. CDR3 length: 14 residues. CDR3: CASSSDRNDQPQHF. The CDR3 bases are TGTGCCAGCAGCTCTGACAGGAATGATCAGCCCCAGCATTTT.

The rearrangement uses TRBV5-1 and TRBJ2-7, with TRBD1 identical over 8 bases. J gave up 7 bases and V 4 bases, and 7 bases lay outside the gene matches. Germline V lookup: CDR1 SGHRS, CDR2 YFSETQ. The CDR3 is 13 amino acids. CDR3 sequence: CASSQGTGREQYF. In nucleotides, the CDR3 is TGCGCCAGCAGCCAGGGGACAGGAAGAGAGCAGTACTTC.

Notes on this clone: Within the sample, other DNA sequences also encode this same CDR3. This chain joins TRBV7-2 and TRBJ1-2; no clear D. The V end was cut by 3 bases, the J end by 5 bases, with 4 bases between. Germline loops: CDR1 SGHTA, CDR2 FQGNSA. This CDR3 region has 11 residues. The CDR3 DNA sequence: TGTGCCAGCAGCTTCGGTTATGGCTACACCTTC. It encodes CASSFGYGYTF.

The DNA of the CDR3 is TGTGCCAGCAGCCAGGCGACAGGGATCTATAATTCACCCCTCCACTTT. It encodes CASSQATGIYNSPLHF. This rearrangement joins TRBV7-2 to TRBJ1-6; TRBD1 matches 7 bases. The CDR3 is 16 amino acids. V was pared by 5 bases and J by 3 bases, with 7 bases of the junction left unmatched. Germline V CDR1 and CDR2: SGHTA, FQGNSA. Full variable domain (outside the CDR3, taken from reference TRBV7-2 and TRBJ1-6): GAGVSQSPSNKVTEKGKDVELRCDPISGHTALYWYRQSLGQGLEFLIYFQGNSAPDKSGLPSDRFSAERTGGSVSTLTIQRTQQEDSAVYLCASSQATGIYNSPLHFGNGTRLTVT.

The sample holds one count of this clone. The genes are TRBV30 and TRBJ1-6, with D unresolved. Germline V gene data show CDR1 as GTSNPN and CDR2 as SVGIG (reference sequence). This CDR3 spans 15 amino acids. V was cut by 0 bases and J by 3 bases, with 9 bases left in between. The CDR3 loop is CAWSVLRGYNSPLHF. In DNA form, the CDR3 reads TGTGCCTGGAGTGTCCTTCGGGGCTATAATTCACCCCTCCACTTT. The variable domain in full, completed from reference TRBV30 and TRBJ1-6, reads SQTIHQWPATLVQPVGSPLSLECTVEGTSNPNLYWYRQAAGRGLQLLFYSVGIGQISSEVPQNLSASRPQDRQFILSSKKLLLSDSGFYLCAWSVLRGYNSPLHFGNGTRLTVT.

This sequence joins TRBV2 and TRBJ2-3, with 12 bases identical to TRBD2. V trimming: 5 bases; J trimming: 2 bases; junction bases outside the gene matches: 2. The CDR3 has 15 residues. Germline V gene data show CDR1 as SNHLY and CDR2 as FYNNEI. CDR3 sequence reads: CASSWTSGVTDTQYF. The CDR3 DNA sequence: TGTGCCAGCAGTTGGACTAGCGGGGTCACAGATACGCAGTATTTT.

The chain joins TRBV15 to TRBJ2-7, with 9 bases aligning to TRBD1. Germline V lookup: CDR1 LNHNV, CDR2 YYDKDF (reference sequence). V dropped 2 bases and J dropped 6; count of bases not matched to a gene: 8. The CDR3 runs 15 residues. The CDR3 is CATSRSRDRVFEQYF. CDR3 DNA: TGTGCCACCAGCAGATCCCGGGACAGGGTATTCGAGCAGTACTTC.

The chain couples TRBV5-1 to TRBJ2-7, with TRBD1 matching over 11 bases. J was trimmed by 6 bases and V by 4 bases; bases with no gene match: 9. CDR3 size: 15 residues. Germline V gene lookup returns CDR1 SGHRS and CDR2 YFSETQ. The CDR3 loop reads CASSAGTGGSFEQYF. For the CDR3, the DNA is TGCGCCAGCAGCGCTGGGACAGGGGGATCATTCGAGCAGTACTTC.

The rearrangement uses TRBV6-1 and TRBJ1-2, with a weak D call TRBD1 (5 bases). V was clipped by 4 bases and J by 4 bases, with 7 bases between them. From germline, CDR1 is MNHNS and CDR2 SASEGT. The CDR3 has 12 residues. The CDR3 DNA is TGTGCCAGCAGTGTGGACACCTATGGCTACACCTTC. Protein: CASSVDTYGYTF.

The chain joins TRBV5-6 to TRBJ2-7; D unclear. Looked up from germline, CDR1 is SGHDT and CDR2 is YYEEEE. The V end was cut by 1 base, the J end by 0 bases, with 11 bases between. This CDR3 is built from 15 residues. For the CDR3, the DNA is TGTGCCAGCAGCTTGTTCCGGCTCCGCTCCTACGAGCAGTACTTC. Protein: CASSLFRLRSYEQYF. Combining the CDR3 with reference TRBV5-6 and TRBJ2-7 gives the whole variable domain DAGVTQSPTHLIKTRGQQVTLRCSPKSGHDTVSWYQQALGQGPQFIFQYYEEEERQRGNFPDRFSGHQFPNYSSELNVNALLLGDSALYLCASSLFRLRSYEQYFGPGTRLTVT.

In this sample, this clone turned up once. V is TRBV6-5 and J is TRBJ2-7, with TRBD1 matching 7 bases. V was clipped by 6 bases and J by 1 base; unmatched bases: 3. The CDR3 length is 13 residues. CDR1 and CDR2 (germline): MNHEY, SVGAGI. In nucleotides, the CDR3 is TGTGCCAGCAGGAAACAGGGGTCCTACGAGCAGTACTTC. It codes for CASRKQGSYEQYF.

The chain recombines TRBV6-1 with TRBJ2-7; D perhaps matches TRBD2 (5 bases). Trimming shortened V by 7 bases and J by 2 bases, and 15 bases separated the two germline ends. Germline values: CDR1 MNHNS, CDR2 SASEGT. The CDR3 contains 14 residues. The DNA for the CDR3 is TGTGCCAGCACGGAGGTCGTTTCTACCTACGAGCAGTACTTC. Its translation is CASTEVVSTYEQYF.

J is TRBJ2-5 and V is TRBV5-1; D tentatively reads TRBD1 or TRBD2 (5 bases each). The CDR3 is made up of 14 amino acids. Germline-derived CDR1 and CDR2 are SGHRS and YFSETQ. V lost 3 bases and J lost 4, with 13 bases in between. CDR3 bases: TGCGCCAGCAGCTCTTCCGGGACGCGAGAGACCCAGTACTTC. Protein: CASSSSGTRETQYF.